This TCR beta chain was sequenced in a study of cytomegalovirus exposure and HLA in healthy donors. Study results and caveats: The Asian-associated ancestry cluster reportedly had fewer N-insertions than the roughly 670-donor mean in a later analysis. As a later analysis revealed, most CMV-associated TCR beta chains appeared HLA-restricted. The authors assumed roughly uniform sequencing depth across donors for presence/absence analyses.

Details on this clone: Its antigen remains unidentified.

Germline V gene sequence: CDR1 SQVTM, CDR2 ANQGSEA. With V trimmed by 6 bases and J by 2 bases, 7 bases remained unmatched. This CDR3 region has 15 residues. The PCR made use of 60 Vbeta and 13 Jbeta primers. This table comes from immunoSEQ multiplex PCR, and its TCRdb copy is limited to in-frame clones, with some not included. The sample holds tens of thousands of clones; less than 75% are singletons and the top ten take 7.6%. Sequencing was performed on PBMCs. This clonotype was sampled from a man in his forties in good health and CMV-seropositive. The gene calls are TRBV29-1 and TRBJ2-7, with 13 nucleotides matching TRBD2. DNA of the CDR3: TGCAGCGTGGTAGGGACTAGCGGGACACCCTACGAGCAGTACTTC. This encodes CSVVGTSGTPYEQYF.